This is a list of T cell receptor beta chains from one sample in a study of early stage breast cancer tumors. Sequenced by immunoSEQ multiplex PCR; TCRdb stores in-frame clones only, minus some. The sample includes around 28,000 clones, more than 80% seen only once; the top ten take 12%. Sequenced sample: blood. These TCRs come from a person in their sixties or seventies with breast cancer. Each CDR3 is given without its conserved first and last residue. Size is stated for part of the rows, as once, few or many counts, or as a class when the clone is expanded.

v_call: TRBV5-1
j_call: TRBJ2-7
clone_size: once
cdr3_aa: ASSWLLAGGPHEQY

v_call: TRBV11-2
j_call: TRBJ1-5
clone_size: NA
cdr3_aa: ASSLQTGGQPQH

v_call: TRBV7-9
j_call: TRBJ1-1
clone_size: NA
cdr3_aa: ASSLAGPRTEAF

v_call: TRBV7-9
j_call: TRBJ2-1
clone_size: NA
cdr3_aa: ASSPISGTSGVNEQF

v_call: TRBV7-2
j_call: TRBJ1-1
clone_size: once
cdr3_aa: ASSSYRGGSF

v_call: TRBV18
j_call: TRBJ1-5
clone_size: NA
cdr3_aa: ASVGDRPDQPQH

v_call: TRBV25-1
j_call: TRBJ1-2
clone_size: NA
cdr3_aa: ASSAAGTVEYGYT

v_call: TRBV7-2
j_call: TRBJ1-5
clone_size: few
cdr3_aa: ASSLDRGSNQPQH

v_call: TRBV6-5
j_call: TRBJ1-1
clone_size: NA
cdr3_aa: ASKGRGEAF

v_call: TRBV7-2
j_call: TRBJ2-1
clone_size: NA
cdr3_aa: ASSPLGGTYNEQF

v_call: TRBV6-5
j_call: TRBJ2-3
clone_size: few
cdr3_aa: ASTRDRGGPDTQY

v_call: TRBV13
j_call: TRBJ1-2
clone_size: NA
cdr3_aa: ASSLSRRSDGYT

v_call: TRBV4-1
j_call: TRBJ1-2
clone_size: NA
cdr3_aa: ASSQEGGLGYGYT

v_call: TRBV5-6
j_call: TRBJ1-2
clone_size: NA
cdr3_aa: ASSLGGANYGYT

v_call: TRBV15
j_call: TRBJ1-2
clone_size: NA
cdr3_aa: ATSGQGGYGYT

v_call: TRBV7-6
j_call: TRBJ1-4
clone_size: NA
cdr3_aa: ASSLGQGQGEKLF

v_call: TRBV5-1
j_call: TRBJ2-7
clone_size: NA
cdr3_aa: ASSLTGEAHEQY

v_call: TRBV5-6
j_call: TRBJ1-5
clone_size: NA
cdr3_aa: ASSSRGGEEGNQPQH

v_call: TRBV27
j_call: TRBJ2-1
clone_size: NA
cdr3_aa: ASSSPTGRAYNEQF

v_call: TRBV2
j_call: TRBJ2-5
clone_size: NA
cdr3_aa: ASSWTERGETQY

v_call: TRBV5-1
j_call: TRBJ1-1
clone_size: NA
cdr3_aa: ASSLGQGLDTEAF

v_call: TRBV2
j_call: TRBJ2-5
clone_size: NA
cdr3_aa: ASTSGSRQETQY

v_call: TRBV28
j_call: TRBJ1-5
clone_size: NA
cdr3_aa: ASKSLNQPQH

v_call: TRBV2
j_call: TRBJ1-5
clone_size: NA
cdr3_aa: ASSWAGNQPQH

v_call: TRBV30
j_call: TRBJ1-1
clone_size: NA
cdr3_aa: AWSVARNTEAF

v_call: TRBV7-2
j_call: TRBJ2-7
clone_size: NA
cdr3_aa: ASRLSSYEQY

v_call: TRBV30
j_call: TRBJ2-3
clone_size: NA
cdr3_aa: AWSVFLLRVLAGGPKDTQY

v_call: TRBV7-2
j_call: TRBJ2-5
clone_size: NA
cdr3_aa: ASSLEAGERETQY

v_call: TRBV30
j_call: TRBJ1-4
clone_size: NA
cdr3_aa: AWTGSNEKLF

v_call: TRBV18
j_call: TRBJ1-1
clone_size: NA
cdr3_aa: ASSPPGRALRGIEAF

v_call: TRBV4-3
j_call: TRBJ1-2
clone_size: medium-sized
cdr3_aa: ASSPGQTSYGYT

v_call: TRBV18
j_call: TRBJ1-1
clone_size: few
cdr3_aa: ASSPGTGTRTEAF

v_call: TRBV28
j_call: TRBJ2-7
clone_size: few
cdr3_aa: ASSLPSGRGEQY

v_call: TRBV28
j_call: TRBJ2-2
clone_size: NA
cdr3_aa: ASSLIGSTGELF

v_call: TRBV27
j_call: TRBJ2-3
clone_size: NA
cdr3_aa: ASSFGLAGGRGTDTQY

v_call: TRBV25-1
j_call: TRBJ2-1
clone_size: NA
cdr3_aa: ASRKTGGGNEQF

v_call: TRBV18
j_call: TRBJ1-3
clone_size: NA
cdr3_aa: ASSPHGGSGNTIY

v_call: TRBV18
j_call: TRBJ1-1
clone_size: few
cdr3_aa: ASSGTGSTEAF

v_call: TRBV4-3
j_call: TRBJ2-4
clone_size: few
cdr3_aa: ASSQAFDSNGIQY

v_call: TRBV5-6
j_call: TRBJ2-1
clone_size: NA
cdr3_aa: ASSLVRRSSYNEQF

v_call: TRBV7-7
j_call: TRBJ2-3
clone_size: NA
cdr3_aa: ASAASGTDTQY

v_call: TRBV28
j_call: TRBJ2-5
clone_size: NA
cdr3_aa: ASSLGQLWETQY

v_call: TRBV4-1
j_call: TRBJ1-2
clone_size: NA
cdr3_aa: ASSQETGGYGYT

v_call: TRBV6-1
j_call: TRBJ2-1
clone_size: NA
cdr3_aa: ASNDRGHNEQF

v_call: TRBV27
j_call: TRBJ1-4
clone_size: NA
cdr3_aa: ASSSGTWANEKLF

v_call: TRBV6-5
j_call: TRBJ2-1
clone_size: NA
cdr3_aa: ASSPTGQAPFEQF

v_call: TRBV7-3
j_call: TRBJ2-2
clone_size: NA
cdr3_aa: ASSLLTSGVGFSTGELF

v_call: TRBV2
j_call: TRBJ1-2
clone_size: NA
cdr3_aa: AARQGALNSGYT

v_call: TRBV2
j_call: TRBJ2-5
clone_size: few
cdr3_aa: ASSELASTGTQY

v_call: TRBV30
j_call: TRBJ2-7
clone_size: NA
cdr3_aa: AWSVGGGTLEQY

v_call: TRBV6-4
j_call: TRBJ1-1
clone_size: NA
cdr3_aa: ASRKQGGDTEAF

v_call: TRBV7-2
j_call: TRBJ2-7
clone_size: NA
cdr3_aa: ASSLEFTGGQEQY

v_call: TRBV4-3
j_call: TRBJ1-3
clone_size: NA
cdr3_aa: ASSQDLTGVSSGNTIY

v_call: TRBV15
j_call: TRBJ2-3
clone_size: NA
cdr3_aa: ATRPRRDRDIDTQY

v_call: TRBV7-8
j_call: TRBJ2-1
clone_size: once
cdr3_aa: ASSTRLAGGSGEQF

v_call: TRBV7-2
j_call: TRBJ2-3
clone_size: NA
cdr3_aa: ASSFSGRGDTQY

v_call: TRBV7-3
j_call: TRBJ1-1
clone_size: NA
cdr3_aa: ASSSQGMNTEAF

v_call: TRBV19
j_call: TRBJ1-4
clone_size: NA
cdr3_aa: ASTFFVSGREKLF

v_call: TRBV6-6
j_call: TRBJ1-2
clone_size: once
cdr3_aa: ASSYPTGGANYGYT

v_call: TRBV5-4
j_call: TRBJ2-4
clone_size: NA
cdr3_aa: ASSLGLVKNIQY